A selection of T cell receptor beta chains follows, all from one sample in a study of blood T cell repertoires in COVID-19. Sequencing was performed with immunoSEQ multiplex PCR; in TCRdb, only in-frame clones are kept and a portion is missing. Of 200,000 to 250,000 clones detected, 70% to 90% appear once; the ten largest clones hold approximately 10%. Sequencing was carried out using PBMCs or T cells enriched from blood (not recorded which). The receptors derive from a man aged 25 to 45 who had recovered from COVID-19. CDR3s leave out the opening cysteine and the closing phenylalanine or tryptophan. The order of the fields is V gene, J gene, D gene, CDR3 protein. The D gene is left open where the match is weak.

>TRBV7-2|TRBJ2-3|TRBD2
ASSLRTSSGKATDTQY
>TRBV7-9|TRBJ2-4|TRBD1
ASSSDRDNLAKNIQY
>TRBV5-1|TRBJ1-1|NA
ASSSQTVVTEAF
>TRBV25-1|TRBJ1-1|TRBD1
ASSPDRLGTEAF
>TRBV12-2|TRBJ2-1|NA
ASRLEGSGSAPNEQF
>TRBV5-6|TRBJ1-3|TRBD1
ASSLRGPGNTIY
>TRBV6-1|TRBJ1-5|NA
ASSEAQGGQPQH
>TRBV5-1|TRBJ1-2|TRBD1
ASSLTGGKGYGYT
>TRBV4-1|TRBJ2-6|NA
ASSRGGLSGANVLT
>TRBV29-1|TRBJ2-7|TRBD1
SVEESTPGQTDLRQY
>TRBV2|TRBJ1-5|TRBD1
ASIEDRAGQPQH
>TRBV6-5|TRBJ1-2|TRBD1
ASSRGTGGYGYT
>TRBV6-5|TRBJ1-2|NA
ASSYSTRGARGYT
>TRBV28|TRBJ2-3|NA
ASSPPFWEGTDTQY
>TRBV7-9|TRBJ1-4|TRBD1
ASSQGEFLIATNEKLF
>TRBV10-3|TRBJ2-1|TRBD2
AISHPGLAGLYNEQF
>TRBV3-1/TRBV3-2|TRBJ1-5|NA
ASSQDVGQPQH
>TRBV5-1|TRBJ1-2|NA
ASSSQGDYGYT
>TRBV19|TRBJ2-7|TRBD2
ASREVSGRTPYEQY
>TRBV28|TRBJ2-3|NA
ASSLERASTDTQY
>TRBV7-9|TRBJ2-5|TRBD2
ASRTFRGGPQETQY
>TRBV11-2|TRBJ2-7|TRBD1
ASSLVGTGGEQY
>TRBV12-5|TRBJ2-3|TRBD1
ASGPGQDTDTQY
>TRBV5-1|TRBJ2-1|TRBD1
ASSLGWTGINEQF
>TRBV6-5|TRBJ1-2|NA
ASSLAGNYGYT
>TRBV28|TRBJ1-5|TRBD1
ASSLRGQLFRGRQKYSNQPQH
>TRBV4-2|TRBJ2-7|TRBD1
ASSQDGTGVGEQY
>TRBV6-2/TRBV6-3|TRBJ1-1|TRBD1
ASSYWTGEAF